The 11 T cell receptor beta chains in this list originate from one sample, sequenced in a study of shared clonotypes between healthy human individuals. Measured with immunoSEQ multiplex PCR; TCRdb has only the in-frame clones, and not every one. The sample includes hundreds of thousands of clones, around 96% of them seen just once. The sample comprised naive CD4+ T cells sorted from blood. Subset in this sample: CD45RA+ positively selected. Source of these receptors: a woman younger than 45 in good health.

This clone was counted between two and nine times. The chain couples TRBV11-2 to TRBJ1-2; D remains ambiguous. Between the trimmed V and J ends, which lost 1 base and 6 bases, there was a span of 9 bases. Germline V CDR1 and CDR2: SGHAT, FQNNGV. CDR3 length equals 13 residues. Here the CDR3 reads CASSLAVPDGYTF. The CDR3 nucleotides read TGTGCCAGCAGCTTAGCAGTCCCAGATGGCTACACCTTC.

This chain joins TRBV30 and TRBJ1-5, with unresolved D. The germline V gene encodes CDR1 GTSNPN and CDR2 SVGIG (reference sequence). Trimming stripped 2 bases from V and 5 bases from J, with 10 bases between. This CDR3 contains 13 residues. This CDR3 reads CAWSKVGHQPQHF. The CDR3 DNA reads as TGTGCCTGGAGTAAAGTCGGCCATCAGCCCCAGCATTTT.

The chain is built from TRBV11-2 and TRBJ1-4; D might be TRBD1 (5 bases). CDR1 is SGHAT and CDR2 is FQNNGV in the germline V gene. This CDR3 is built from 16 residues. Trimming shortened V by 1 base and J by 3 bases, and 12 bases separated the two germline ends. The CDR3 DNA sequence: TGTGCCAGCAGCTTAGGAGGGGTCGGGGCTAATGAAAAACTGTTTTTT. This codes for CASSLGGVGANEKLFF.

The chain joins TRBV4-1 to TRBJ1-5; a weak D match, TRBD1 (6 bases). There are 14 residues in the CDR3. V lost 3 bases and J 7 bases, leaving 13 bases between the germline ends. Germline loops: CDR1 MGHRA, CDR2 YSYEKL. This CDR3 reads CASSHGQSRQPQHF. CDR3 sequence (DNA): TGCGCCAGCAGCCATGGACAGTCTAGACAGCCCCAGCATTTT.

The chain recombines TRBV28 with TRBJ2-1; TRBD2 agrees at 9 bases. Germline V gene lookup returns CDR1 MDHEN and CDR2 SYDVKM. Trimming removed 4 bases from V and 5 bases from J; junction bases left unmatched: 6. The CDR3 length is 15 residues. The CDR3 region has the DNA TGTGCCAGCAGTTATGCGGGAGGGACAGACAATGAGCAGTTCTTC. Translation gives CASSYAGGTDNEQFF. Full variable domain (rest looked up from reference TRBV28 and TRBJ2-1): DVKVTQSSRYLVKRTGEKVFLECVQDMDHENMFWYRQDPGLGLRLIYFSYDVKMKEKGDIPEGYSVSREKKERFSLILESASTNQTSMYLCASSYAGGTDNEQFFGPGTRLTVL.

This chain links TRBV5-1 with TRBJ2-2; D call uncertain. Germline V gene lookup returns CDR1 SGHRS and CDR2 YFSETQ. This CDR3 spans 15 amino acids. Deletions cut 4 bases from V and 6 bases from J, with 16 bases between. The CDR3 here is CASSPDPSSPGELFF. In DNA, the CDR3 is TGCGCCAGCAGCCCGGACCCGAGCTCCCCCGGGGAGCTGTTTTTT. The complete variable domain, with remaining parts taken from reference TRBV5-1 and TRBJ2-2, reads KAGVTQTPRYLIKTRGQQVTLSCSPISGHRSVSWYQQTPGQGLQFLFEYFSETQRNKGNFPGRFSGRQFSNSRSEMNVSTLELGDSALYLCASSPDPSSPGELFFGEGSRLTVL.

The V and J genes are TRBV6-1 and TRBJ1-5, with D tentatively TRBD1 (6 bases). The CDR3 runs 12 residues. CDR1 is MNHNS, CDR2 SASEGT, per germline. The V gene lost 6 bases and the J gene lost 4 bases, with 7 bases spanning the gap. The chain's CDR3 is CASRGTNQPQHF. CDR3 nucleotides: TGTGCCAGCAGGGGGACAAATCAGCCCCAGCATTTT.

The rearrangement joins TRBV28 to TRBJ1-6; D call uncertain. The CDR3 consists of 14 residues. Germline V gene sequence: CDR1 MDHEN, CDR2 SYDVKM. V dropped 2 bases and J dropped 6 bases, with 8 bases sitting between them. This CDR3 reads CASSLGQVNSPLHF. In nucleotides, the CDR3 is TGTGCCAGCAGTTTAGGGCAGGTTAATTCACCCCTCCACTTT.

The chain uses TRBV10-3 and TRBJ1-6; D call uncertain. From germline, CDR1 is ENHRY and CDR2 SYGVKD. The CDR3 has 15 amino acids. The ends were cut back, 10 bases at V and 7 bases at J, with 20 bases in the middle. CDR3 region: CATKKDGAQNSPLHF. The DNA of the CDR3 is TGTGCCACGAAGAAAGATGGAGCCCAGAATTCACCCCTCCACTTT.

The rearrangement uses TRBV28 and TRBJ2-7; the D is unclear. Germline V lookup: CDR1 MDHEN, CDR2 SYDVKM. Trimming left V 8 bases short and J 4 bases short, with 12 bases between. The CDR3 is made up of 12 amino acids. The CDR3 spells CASAFSGYEQYF. The CDR3 bases are TGTGCCAGCGCATTCTCCGGGTACGAGCAGTACTTC.

V usage is TRBV6-5 and J usage is TRBJ2-2; 7 bases match TRBD1. The trim removed 7 bases at V and 6 bases at J, leaving 11 bases unmatched. The CDR3 extends over 15 amino acids. CDR1 and CDR2 from the germline V gene are MNHEY and SVGAGI. The CDR3 is CASTRSGQPPGELFF. The CDR3, as DNA: TGTGCCAGCACCAGATCGGGACAGCCGCCCGGGGAGCTGTTTTTT.